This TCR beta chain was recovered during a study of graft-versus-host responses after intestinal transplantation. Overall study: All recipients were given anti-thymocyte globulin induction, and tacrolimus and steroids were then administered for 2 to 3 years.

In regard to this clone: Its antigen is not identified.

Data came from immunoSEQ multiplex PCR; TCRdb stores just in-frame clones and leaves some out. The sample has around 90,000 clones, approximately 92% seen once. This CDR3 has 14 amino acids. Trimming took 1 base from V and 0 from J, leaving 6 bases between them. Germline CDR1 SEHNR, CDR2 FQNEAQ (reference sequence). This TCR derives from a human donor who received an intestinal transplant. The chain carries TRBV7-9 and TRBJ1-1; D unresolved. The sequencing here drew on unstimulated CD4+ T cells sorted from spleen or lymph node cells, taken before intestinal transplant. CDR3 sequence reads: CASSLERLNTEAFF. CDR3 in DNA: TGTGCCAGCAGCTTAGAGAGGCTGAACACTGAAGCTTTCTTT.